This T cell receptor (beta chain) derives from a study of T cell changes during pregnancy in multiple sclerosis. Germline CDR1 SGHNT, CDR2 YYREEE (reference sequence). The CDR3 has 16 amino acids. Trimming cost V 4 bases and J 3 bases; bases outside gene matches: 13. Libraries were prepared by immunoSEQ multiplex PCR; TCRdb keeps only in-frame clonotypes and omits some of them. The sample records around 40,000 clones, about 90% being singletons. The sequence came from a female donor with multiple sclerosis, enrolled in a pregnancy study. The chain is built from TRBV5-4 and TRBJ2-7; TRBD2 aligns across 7 bases. Sequenced here: CD4+ T cells from peripheral blood mononuclear cells, sampled in the third trimester of pregnancy. The CDR3 DNA reads as TGTGCCAGCAGCCCCACCGGGACTACATCCGTCTACGAGCAGTACTTC. Protein sequence: CASSPTGTTSVYEQYF.